A single sample is the source of the 20 T cell receptor beta chains below, sequenced in a study of Graves' ophthalmopathy and Graves' hyperthyroidism. Researchers took RNA transcripts and amplified TCR beta CDR3 regions from them. Investigators did first-round RT-PCR with HTBI primers, then second-round multiplex PCR. MiXCR, applied by TCRdb to the multiplex PCR reads, yields one record per CDR3 protein. Here the sample spans around 1,200,000 distinct CDR3 sequences, about 38% being singletons. Sequenced input: peripheral blood or thyroid tissue (not recorded which). Receptors were obtained from an adult man with Graves' hyperthyroidism.

The chain uses TRBV19 and TRBJ2-6; D is perhaps TRBD2 (6 bases). This CDR3 contains 16 residues. Trimming shortened V by 7 bases and J by 3 bases, and 16 bases separated the two germline ends. Germline V gene sequence: CDR1 LNHDA, CDR2 SQIVND (reference sequence). The chain's CDR3 is CASNRGADYGANVLTF. CDR3 DNA sequence: TGTGCCAGTAATAGGGGTGCGGACTATGGGGCCAACGTCCTGACTTTC.

This clonotype appeared once. The chain is built from TRBV27 and TRBJ1-6, with 8 bases fitting TRBD1. Germline V gives CDR1 MNHEY, CDR2 SMNVEV (reference sequence). J gave up 8 bases and V 5 bases, and 11 bases lay outside the gene matches. CDR3 length: 16 residues. CDR3 nucleotide sequence: TGTGCCAGCAGTCCCAGGGGGCGCGGGACTTATTCACCCCTCCACTTT. Residues: CASSPRGRGTYSPLHF.

This clonotype was observed once. This chain links TRBV29-1 with TRBJ1-1; maybe TRBD1 (6 bases). With 7 bases removed from V and 4 bases from J, the gap between germline ends came to 13 bases. The length of the CDR3 is 12 residues. The germline gives CDR1 SQVTM, CDR2 ANQGSEA. CDR3 sequence (DNA): TGCAGCGCCGCGCAGGGGAGCACTGAAGCTTTCTTT. This translates into CSAAQGSTEAFF.

This clonotype was seen only a few times. V usage is TRBV6-2 or TRBV6-3 and J usage is TRBJ1-2; D is unclear. With 7 bases removed from V and 2 bases from J, the gap between germline ends came to 11 bases. CDR1 and CDR2 (germline): MNHEY, SVGEGT. This CDR3 spans 13 amino acids. The CDR3 here is CASTNPGNYGYTF. The CDR3 coding sequence is TGTGCCAGCACCAACCCGGGAAACTATGGCTACACCTTC.

This clonotype was seen repeatedly, ten times or more. The chain combines TRBV19 with TRBJ2-7, with TRBD1 matching over 7 bases. The V segment lost 6 bases and the J segment 4 bases; nucleotides outside the gene matches: 6. The CDR3 sequence is 13 residues long. Germline V lookup: CDR1 LNHDA, CDR2 SQIVND (reference sequence). CDR3 residues: CASSPGQNYEQYF. For the CDR3, the DNA is TGTGCCAGTAGCCCGGGACAGAATTACGAGCAGTACTTC.

This clonotype was found many times. The chain is built from TRBV29-1 and TRBJ1-2; 9 bases map to TRBD1. The CDR3 spans 14 residues. V shed 6 bases and J 4 bases; nucleotides not matched to a gene: 9. The germline V gene has CDR1 SQVTM and CDR2 ANQGSEA. The CDR3 region has the DNA TGCAGCGTGGGGACAGGGATGGGTATCTATGGCTACACCTTC. Translation gives CSVGTGMGIYGYTF. The entire variable domain, with the rest obtained from reference TRBV29-1 and TRBJ1-2, is as follows: SAVISQKPSRDICQRGTSLTIQCQVDSQVTMMFWYRQQPGQSLTLIATANQGSEATYESGFVIDKFPISRPNLTFSTLTVSNMSPEDSSIYLCSVGTGMGIYGYTFGSGTRLTVV.

The genes are TRBV25-1 and TRBJ1-2; 9 nucleotides match TRBD1. The junction had 2 bases not matched to a gene; V was cut back by 4 bases and J by 8 bases. From germline, CDR1 is MGHDK and CDR2 SYGVNS. There are 12 residues in the CDR3. CDR3 sequence: CASSGTGDGYTF. In nucleotides, the CDR3 is TGTGCCAGCAGTGGGACAGGGGACGGCTACACCTTC.

This clonotype was recorded many times. This chain connects TRBV7-9 to TRBJ2-2, with D tentatively TRBD2 (5 bases). Trimming removed 2 bases at V and 2 bases at J, with 12 bases between. This CDR3 spans 16 amino acids. The germline V gene encodes CDR1 SEHNR and CDR2 FQNEAQ (reference sequence). CDR3 sequence (DNA): TGTGCCAGCAGCTTATCGGGCGGAGGTAACACCGGGGAGCTGTTTTTT. This translates into CASSLSGGGNTGELFF.

This clonotype was detected only a few times. The J gene is TRBJ2-5, the V gene TRBV28; possible D gene TRBD1, 5 bases. With 6 bases removed from V and 4 bases from J, the gap between germline ends came to 9 bases. Germline CDR1 and CDR2: MDHEN and SYDVKM. The CDR3 has 12 amino acids. CDR3 amino acids: CASRYDRETQYF. In nucleotides, the CDR3 is TGTGCCAGCAGATATGACAGAGAGACCCAGTACTTC.

This clonotype was counted a few times. This chain joins TRBV5-5 and TRBJ2-2; 7 positions match TRBD1. The trim removed 2 bases at V and 7 bases at J, leaving 5 bases unmatched. CDR3 size: 14 residues. Germline loops: CDR1 SGHKS, CDR2 YYEKEE (reference sequence). The CDR3 loop is CASSLEGASGELFF. Here the CDR3 DNA reads TGTGCCAGCAGCTTAGAGGGGGCAAGCGGGGAGCTGTTTTTT.

The CDR3 DNA reads TGTGCCAGCAGTTTACGTGGGACGACTAGTCGTCAGCCCCAGCATTTT. Its translation: CASSLRGTTSRQPQHF. The chain combines TRBV9 with TRBJ1-5, with D possibly matching TRBD1 (5 bases). From germline, CDR1 is SGDLS and CDR2 YYNGEE. The CDR3 loop spans 16 amino acids. V lost 5 bases to trimming and J lost 6 bases, with 21 bases between them.

This clonotype has a handful of counts. The rearrangement links TRBV12-3 or TRBV12-4 to TRBJ1-5; D gene ambiguous. CDR3 length: 16 residues. Between the trimmed V and J ends, which lost 5 bases and 1 base, there was a span of 15 bases. CDR3 protein: CASSGEAGGSNQPQHF. The CDR3 DNA reads TGTGCCAGCAGTGGGGAGGCAGGAGGAAGCAATCAGCCCCAGCATTTT.

With respect to this clonotype: This is likely a read error, given that the CDR3 carries no conserved phenylalanine or tryptophan at its end. Because the CDR3's place on the DNA is in doubt, the DNA is left out and the CDR3 is given as listed by TCRdb. The V call is TRBV2, the J call TRBJ1-6; TRBD1 is taken as the D call from the table, unchecked against the DNA. CDR1 and CDR2 (germline): SNHLY, FYNNEI. The CDR3 length equals 9 residues, ends included. The CDR3 loop reads CASTGITPQ.

Turning to this clonotype: This CDR3 fails to terminate in the conserved phenylalanine or tryptophan, so it likely reflects a read error. It is unclear where the CDR3 begins or ends on the DNA, so no DNA is shown, and the CDR3 is as TCRdb lists it. The chain recombines TRBV6-5 with TRBJ2-6. The germline V gene encodes CDR1 MNHEY and CDR2 SVGAGI. The CDR3 is 8 residues long, ends included. CDR3 protein: CASSYGPS.

On this clonotype itself: A much larger clone differs from this one at a single base, so this may be a read error. V usage is TRBV5-5 and J usage is TRBJ2-5; TRBD2 is a possible D gene (6 bases). Trimming removed 6 bases from V and 5 bases from J, with 11 bases in between. Germline CDR1 is SGHKS and CDR2 is YYEKEE (reference sequence). This CDR3 is 12 amino acids long. CDR3 nucleotides: TGTGCCAGCACTGGACGGGGGGAGACCCAGTACTTC. It yields the protein CASTGRGETQYF.

A remark on this clonotype: Given a much more abundant clone one base away, this may be a read error. The V gene is TRBV7-9, the J gene TRBJ2-7, with 7 bases aligning to TRBD2. Germline values: CDR1 SEHNR, CDR2 FQNEAQ (reference sequence). Unmatched junction bases numbered 8, after V lost 3 bases and J lost 3 bases. This CDR3 region has 15 residues. CDR3 sequence reads: CASSLTSWGIYEQYF. CDR3 in DNA: TGTGCCAGCAGCTTGACTAGCTGGGGAATCTACGAGCAGTACTTC.

The chain combines TRBV6-5 with TRBJ1-3; no definite D call. V was pared by 2 bases and J by 1 base, with 12 bases between. The CDR3 length is 16 residues. The germline V gene has CDR1 MNHEY and CDR2 SVGAGI. Here the CDR3 DNA reads TGTGCCAGCAGTTACGATTACTGGGGTTCTGGAAACACCATATATTTT. It is translated as CASSYDYWGSGNTIYF.

The chain joins TRBV7-3 to TRBJ1-1, with TRBD1 matching 7 bases. Germline lookup yields CDR1 SGHTA and CDR2 FQGTGA. This CDR3 region has 15 residues. Germline trimming cut 5 bases from V and 3 bases from J; bases unmatched to any gene: 9. As DNA, the CDR3 is TGTGCCAGCAGCGCCCTGGGACAGCTACACACTGAAGCTTTCTTT. It specifies CASSALGQLHTEAFF. The whole variable domain, remainder taken from reference TRBV7-3 and TRBJ1-1, is GAGVSQTPSNKVTEKGKYVELRCDPISGHTALYWYRQSLGQGPEFLIYFQGTGAADDSGLPNDRFFAVRPEGSVSTLKIQRTERGDSAVYLCASSALGQLHTEAFFGQGTRLTVV.

V gene TRBV29-1 combines with J gene TRBJ2-7; D perhaps matches TRBD1 (6 bases). V was trimmed by 3 bases and J by 0 bases, leaving 9 bases between them. CDR3 size: 13 residues. CDR1 is SQVTM and CDR2 is ANQGSEA in the germline V gene. CDR3 in DNA: TGCAGCGTTGAGACAGGAGCCTCCTACGAGCAGTACTTC. Translated, it gives CSVETGASYEQYF.

The V call is TRBV6-1, the J call TRBJ2-5; the D gene is possibly TRBD1 (6 bases). The germline V gene encodes CDR1 MNHNS and CDR2 SASEGT. This CDR3 spans 13 amino acids. V was cut by 9 bases and J by 2 bases, with 13 bases left in between. CDR3 protein: CASKPGTQETQYF. As DNA, the CDR3 is TGTGCCAGTAAGCCGGGGACACAAGAGACCCAGTACTTC.